This entry lists 3 T cell receptor beta chains sequenced from one sample in a study of blood T cell repertoires in COVID-19 (dated by TCRdb to the early 2020s). Receptors were amplified or captured by the immunoSEQ multiplex PCR assay. TCRdb took over this immuneACCESS table, retaining in-frame rearrangements with V and J assigned. Such tables are incomplete; in checked studies, under half of the missing clones stem from an unresolved V gene, and the remainder is unexplained. The sample profile shows roughly 130,000 clones; 84% of them were found once. The top ten clonotypes cover under 7% of the sample. Sequencing was done on a sample of PBMCs or T cells enriched from blood (not recorded which). These receptor sequences come from a man in his forties or fifties with acute COVID-19.

The rearrangement uses TRBV6-6 and TRBJ1-6, with 10 bases identical to TRBD1. The V and J ends lost 5 bases and 8 bases, in that order; junction bases with no gene match: 6. Germline lookup yields CDR1 MNHNY and CDR2 SVGAGI (reference sequence). CDR3 length equals 15 residues. CDR3 in amino acids: CASSTDRGYYSPLHF. As DNA, the CDR3 is TGTGCCAGCAGTACGGACAGGGGGTACTATTCACCCCTCCACTTT.

This chain uses TRBV5-6 with TRBJ2-1, with 10 bases lining up with TRBD1. After removal of 3 bases from V and 6 bases from J, the junction contained 3 bases not matched to a gene. Germline CDR1 reads SGHDT; CDR2 reads YYEEEE. The CDR3 contains 14 residues. CDR3 DNA: TGTGCCAGCAGCTCCGGGACAGGGGTCAATGAGCAGTTCTTC. It specifies CASSSGTGVNEQFF. The full variable domain, completed using reference TRBV5-6 and TRBJ2-1, is DAGVTQSPTHLIKTRGQQVTLRCSPKSGHDTVSWYQQALGQGPQFIFQYYEEEERQRGNFPDRFSGHQFPNYSSELNVNALLLGDSALYLCASSSGTGVNEQFFGPGTRLTVL.

The CDR3 here is CASSSAGGNTGELFF. CDR3 coding DNA: TGTGCCAGCAGCTCAGCGGGGGGGAACACCGGGGAGCTGTTTTTT. V is TRBV6-5 and J is TRBJ2-2, with 9 bases aligning to TRBD2. This CDR3 is 15 amino acids long. Trimming removed 6 bases from V and 1 base from J; junction bases left unmatched: 3. Germline loops: CDR1 MNHEY, CDR2 SVGAGI.